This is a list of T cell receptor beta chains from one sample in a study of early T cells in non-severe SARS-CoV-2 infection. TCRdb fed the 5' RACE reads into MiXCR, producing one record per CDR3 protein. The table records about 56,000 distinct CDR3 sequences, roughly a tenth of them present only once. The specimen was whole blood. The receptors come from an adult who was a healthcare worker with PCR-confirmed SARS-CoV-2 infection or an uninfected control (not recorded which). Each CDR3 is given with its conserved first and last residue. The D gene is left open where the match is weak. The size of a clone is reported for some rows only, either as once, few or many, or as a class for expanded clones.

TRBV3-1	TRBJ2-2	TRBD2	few	CASSPAAGTSGTGELFF	TGTGCCAGCAGCCCTGCCGCCGGGACTAGCGGCACCGGGGAGCTGTTTTTT
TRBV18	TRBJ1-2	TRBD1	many	CASSPSGGSLPDYGYTF	TGTGCCAGCTCACCATCAGGGGGAAGCCTTCCGGACTATGGCTACACCTTC
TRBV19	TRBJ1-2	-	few	CASSPDRTNYGYTF	TGTGCCAGTAGCCCCGACAGGACTAACTATGGCTACACCTTC
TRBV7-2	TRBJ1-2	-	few	CASSPTGPYGGYTF	TGTGCCAGCAGCCCAACAGGACCCTACGGTGGCTACACCTTC
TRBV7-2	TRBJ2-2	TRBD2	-	CASSLDASGRGNTGELFF	TGTGCCAGCAGCTTAGATGCTAGCGGGAGGGGTAACACCGGGGAGCTGTTTTTT
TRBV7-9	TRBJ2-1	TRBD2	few	CASSSRGGGYNEQFF	TGTGCCAGCAGCTCCCGGGGGGGTGGCTACAATGAGCAGTTCTTC
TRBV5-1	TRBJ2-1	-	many	CASSLRGTPNEQFF	TGCGCCAGCAGCTTGAGGGGGACTCCCAATGAGCAGTTCTTC
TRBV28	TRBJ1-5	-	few	CASSLLGGRDQPQHF	TGTGCCAGCAGTTTATTGGGGGGGCGCGATCAGCCCCAGCATTTT
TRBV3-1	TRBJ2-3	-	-	CASSQPTASGTDTQYF	TGTGCCAGCAGCCAACCCACGGCCAGCGGCACAGATACGCAGTATTTT
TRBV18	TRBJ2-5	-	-	CASTFGREETQYF	TGTGCCAGCACCTTCGGAAGGGAAGAGACCCAGTACTTC
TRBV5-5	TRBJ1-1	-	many	CASSLDRGTEAFF	TGTGCCAGCAGCTTGGATAGGGGAACTGAAGCTTTCTTT
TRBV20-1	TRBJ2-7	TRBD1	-	CSARADRNKPYEQYF	TGCAGTGCTAGAGCGGACAGGAACAAACCCTACGAGCAGTACTTC
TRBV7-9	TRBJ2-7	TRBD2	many	CASSSGLAGGPPYEQYF	TGTGCCAGCAGCTCCGGACTAGCGGGAGGGCCCCCCTACGAGCAGTACTTC
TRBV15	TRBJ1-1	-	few	CATSRDGDTEAFF	TGTGCCACCAGCAGAGACGGGGACACTGAAGCTTTCTTT
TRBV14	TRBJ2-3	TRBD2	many	CASSHRGTSPTSDTQYF	TGTGCCAGCAGCCACCGTGGGACTAGTCCTACCTCGGATACGCAGTATTTT
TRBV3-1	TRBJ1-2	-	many	CASSQAGADGYTF	TGTGCCAGCAGCCAAGCAGGGGCTGATGGCTACACCTTC
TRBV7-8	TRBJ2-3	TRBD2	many	CASSPLAGVTDTQYF	TGTGCCAGCAGCCCGCTAGCGGGAGTAACAGATACGCAGTATTTT
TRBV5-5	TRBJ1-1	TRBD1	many	CASSSDRATEAFF	TGTGCCAGCAGTTCTGACAGGGCCACTGAAGCTTTCTTT
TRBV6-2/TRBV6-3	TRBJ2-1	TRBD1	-	CASTRPGQGNNEQFF	TGTGCCAGCACCAGACCCGGACAGGGGAACAATGAGCAGTTCTTC
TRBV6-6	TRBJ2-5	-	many	CASSELARETQYF	TGTGCCAGCAGTGAACTAGCTCGGGAGACCCAGTACTTC
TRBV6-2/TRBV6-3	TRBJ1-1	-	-	CASRNSDSNYAFF	TGTGCCAGCAGAAACTCGGACAGTAACTACGCTTTCTTT
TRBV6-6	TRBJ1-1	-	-	CASSTETGQGSVFF	TGTGCCAGCAGTACCGAGACAGGTCAAGGGTCGGTTTTCTTT
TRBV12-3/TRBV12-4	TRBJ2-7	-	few	CASSLGGRAYEQYF	TGTGCCAGCAGTTTGGGCGGCAGGGCGTACGAGCAGTACTTC
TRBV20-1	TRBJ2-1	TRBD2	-	CSARTASGSSYNEQFF	TGCAGTGCTAGGACCGCCAGCGGGAGTAGCTACAATGAGCAGTTCTTC
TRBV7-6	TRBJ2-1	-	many	CASSLDSSYNEQFF	TGTGCCAGCAGCTTGGACAGCTCCTACAATGAGCAGTTCTTC
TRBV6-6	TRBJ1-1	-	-	CASRSLGGMNTEAFF	TGTGCCAGCAGATCTCTGGGAGGGATGAACACTGAAGCTTTCTTT
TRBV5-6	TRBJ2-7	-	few	CASSLGVGGYEQYF	TGTGCCAGCAGCCTAGGAGTTGGGGGCTACGAGCAGTACTTC
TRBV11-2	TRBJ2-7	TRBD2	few	CASIRGTSGTYEQYF	TGTGCCAGCATCAGGGGGACTAGCGGAACCTACGAGCAGTACTTC
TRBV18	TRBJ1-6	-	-	CASSKSDDSPLHF	TGTGCCAGCTCAAAGTCGGATGATTCACCCCTCCACTTT
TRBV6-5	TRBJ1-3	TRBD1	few	CASSRDRVTGNTIYF	TGTGCCAGCAGCCGAGACAGGGTGACTGGAAACACCATATATTTT
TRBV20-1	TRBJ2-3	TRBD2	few	CSASSGRSNIADTQYF	TGCAGTGCTAGCTCCGGGAGGTCCAACATTGCAGATACGCAGTATTTT
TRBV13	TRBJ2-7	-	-	CASSLRLEREQYF	TGTGCCAGCAGCTTAAGGTTAGAGCGCGAGCAGTACTTC
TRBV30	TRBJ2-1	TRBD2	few	CAWRVPGGRFEQFF	TGTGCCTGGAGGGTACCGGGAGGAAGGTTTGAGCAGTTCTTC
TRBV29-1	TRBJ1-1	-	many	CSVEDHGGAGPEAFF	TGCAGCGTTGAAGATCACGGGGGGGCCGGCCCTGAAGCTTTCTTT
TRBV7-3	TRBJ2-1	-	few	CASSLTKRTYNEQFF	TGTGCCAGCAGCTTAACAAAGCGGACCTACAATGAGCAGTTCTTC
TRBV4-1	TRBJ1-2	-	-	CASSRTAGTGYGYTF	TGCGCCAGCAGCCGTACCGCCGGGACCGGTTATGGCTACACCTTC
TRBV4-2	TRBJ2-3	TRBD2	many	CASSQVGLAGASTDTQYF	TGTGCCAGCAGCCAAGTGGGACTAGCGGGGGCTAGCACAGATACGCAGTATTTT
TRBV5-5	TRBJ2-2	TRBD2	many	CASSLDGGSGRVYTGELFF	TGTGCCAGCAGCCTAGACGGTGGTAGCGGGAGGGTTTACACCGGGGAGCTGTTTTTT
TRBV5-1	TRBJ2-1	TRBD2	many	CASSLLAGGYNEQFF	TGCGCCAGCAGCTTGCTAGCGGGAGGGTACAATGAGCAGTTCTTC
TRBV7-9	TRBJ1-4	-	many	CASSLVKGYEKLFF	TGTGCCAGCAGCTTAGTGAAAGGATATGAAAAACTGTTTTTT
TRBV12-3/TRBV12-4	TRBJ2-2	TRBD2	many	CASSLSGLADTGELFF	TGTGCCAGCAGTCTGTCCGGACTAGCGGACACCGGGGAGCTGTTTTTT
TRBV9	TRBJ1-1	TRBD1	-	CASSETGGHTEAFF	TGTGCCAGCAGCGAGACAGGGGGCCACACTGAAGCTTTCTTT